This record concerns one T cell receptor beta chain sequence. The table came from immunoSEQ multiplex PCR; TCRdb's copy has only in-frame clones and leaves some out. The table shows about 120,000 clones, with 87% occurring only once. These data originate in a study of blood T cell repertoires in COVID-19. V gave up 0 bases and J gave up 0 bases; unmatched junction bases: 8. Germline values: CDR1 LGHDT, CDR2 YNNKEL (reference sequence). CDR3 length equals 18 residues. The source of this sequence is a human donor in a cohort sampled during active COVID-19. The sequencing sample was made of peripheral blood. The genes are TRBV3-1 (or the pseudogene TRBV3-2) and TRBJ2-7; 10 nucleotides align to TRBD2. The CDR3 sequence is CASSQDSSGSISSYEQYF. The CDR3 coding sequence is TGTGCCAGCAGCCAAGATTCTAGCGGGAGTATTAGCTCCTACGAGCAGTACTTC.